One and the same sample provided the 32 T cell receptor beta chains below, sequenced in a study of T cells after yellow fever vaccination (dated by TCRdb to between 2018 and 2020). This specimen's treatment or condition label, per the study, means: live attenuated yellow fever vaccine strain. Library prep was done by 5' RACE. Sequencing was carried out with an Illumina NovaSeq 6000. TCRdb itself trimmed the public reads at Q25 with fastp, ran MiXCR and retained productive beta chains. Entries are consolidated by CDR3 protein sequence, retaining the most common genes and DNA. The sample table records about 260,000 distinct CDR3 sequences; 5.2% of these occur just once. The ten largest clones take up approximately 3.5% of the sample. Sample: CD4+ T cells sorted from PBMCs, taken on the day of the yellow fever booster vaccination. The source of these receptors is a man aged 18 to 29 who received the YFV17D yellow fever vaccine.

This clonotype was found a few times. The rearrangement links TRBV5-1 to TRBJ1-5; unclear D gene. Germline CDR1 and CDR2: SGHRS and YFSETQ. The CDR3 is made up of 14 amino acids. The V and J ends lost 3 bases and 5 bases respectively, with 12 bases between them. The CDR3 DNA sequence: TGCGCCAGCAGCTCGGGAAACCTGGATCAGCCCCAGCATTTT. Translation gives CASSSGNLDQPQHF.

The CDR3 nucleotides are TGCGCCAGCAGCTTGGGAGACGGGGGGAATCAGCCCCAGCATTTT. It codes for CASSLGDGGNQPQHF. The genes are TRBV5-1 and TRBJ1-5; possible D gene TRBD1, 5 bases. Trimming shortened V by 0 bases and J by 4 bases, and 11 bases separated the two germline ends. The CDR3 contains 15 residues. The germline V gene has CDR1 SGHRS and CDR2 YFSETQ.

This clonotype has just a few counts. The chain uses TRBV29-1 and TRBJ2-5, with D perhaps matching TRBD1 (6 bases). CDR3 length: 13 residues. Germline CDR1 and CDR2: SQVTM and ANQGSEA. Trimming cost V 6 bases and J 4 bases, with 15 bases left between them. The CDR3 loop is CSVGARVGETQYF. CDR3 DNA: TGCAGCGTGGGGGCACGGGTCGGAGAGACCCAGTACTTC.

This clonotype was counted between two and nine times. The chain recombines TRBV30 with TRBJ2-7, with D possibly TRBD2 on 6 matching bases. There are 11 residues in the CDR3. Germline CDR1 and CDR2: GTSNPN and SVGIG (reference sequence). The V end lost 2 bases, the J end lost 6 bases, and 8 bases lay between the germline ends. The chain's CDR3 is CAWSLEGEQYF. The CDR3 region has the DNA TGTGCCTGGAGTCTGGAGGGCGAGCAGTACTTC.

This clonotype has a count of ten or more. The chain couples TRBV6-5 to TRBJ2-7; D is unclear. The CDR3 spans 17 residues. Trimming removed 0 bases at V and 3 bases at J, with 18 bases between. Germline V lookup: CDR1 MNHEY, CDR2 SVGAGI. The CDR3 protein is CASSYSPGPAEHYEQYF. The CDR3 DNA is TGTGCCAGCAGTTACTCCCCCGGACCGGCTGAACACTACGAGCAGTACTTC.

This clonotype was seen many times. The chain has TRBV12-5 and TRBJ2-5; 7 bases line up with TRBD2. CDR1 and CDR2 from the germline V gene are LGHNT and FRNRAP. This CDR3 has 17 amino acids. Unmatched junction bases numbered 14, after V lost 6 bases and J lost 1 base. CDR3 bases: TGTGCTAGTGGCCCCGGGACTACCGGGCCCTTCCAAGAGACCCAGTACTTC. Its protein is CASGPGTTGPFQETQYF.

This clonotype was seen ten or more times. The chain's CDR3 is CASRLGPTTDTQYF. The CDR3 DNA reads as TGTGCCAGCAGACTTGGACCTACCACAGATACGCAGTATTTT. The chain recombines TRBV7-6 with TRBJ2-3, with D unclear. With 6 bases removed from V and 2 bases from J, the gap between germline ends came to 12 bases. This CDR3 is 14 amino acids long. Germline loops: CDR1 SGHVS, CDR2 FNYEAQ.

This clonotype was counted only a few times. The chain joins TRBV27 to TRBJ2-1; 11 bases are a match to TRBD2. The CDR3 spans 13 residues. CDR1 and CDR2 (germline): MNHEY, SMNVEV (reference sequence). Trimming removed 6 bases from V and 7 bases from J; junction bases left unmatched: 2. The DNA of the CDR3 is TGTGCCAGCAGGACTAGCGGGGCGAATGAGCAGTTCTTC. Protein: CASRTSGANEQFF.

This clonotype was seen only a few times. V gene TRBV5-1 combines with J gene TRBJ2-5, with TRBD2 matching over 12 bases. CDR1 and CDR2 (germline): SGHRS, YFSETQ. V shed 4 bases and J 5 bases; nucleotides not matched to a gene: 6. The CDR3 is made up of 15 amino acids. The CDR3 is CASSITGTSGETQYF. CDR3 sequence (DNA): TGCGCCAGCAGCATCACCGGGACTAGCGGGGAGACCCAGTACTTC.

A few counts support this clonotype. The chain is built from TRBV12-3 or TRBV12-4 and TRBJ1-3, with no clear D. This CDR3 has 15 amino acids. V shed 6 bases and J shed 0 bases, with 12 bases lying between them. The CDR3 DNA reads TGTGCCAGCAGGCGCGACGGGAACTCTGGAAACACCATATATTTT. Its translation: CASRRDGNSGNTIYF.

V is TRBV6-6 and J is TRBJ1-3, with unresolved D. This CDR3 has 14 amino acids. Trimming left V 8 bases short and J 2 bases short, with 13 bases between. Germline V CDR1 and CDR2: MNHNY, SVGAGI (reference sequence). For the CDR3, the DNA is TGTGCCAGCCCGGAGATGGGGACTGGAAACACCATATATTTT. It is translated as CASPEMGTGNTIYF.

This clonotype appeared once. This sequence joins TRBV2 and TRBJ1-1; D uncertain. The length of the CDR3 is 12 residues. CDR1 is SNHLY and CDR2 is FYNNEI in the germline V gene. V was trimmed by 8 bases and J by 9 bases, leaving 16 bases between them. The CDR3 DNA reads TGTGCCAGCGGGAACAGAGCCCTGAAAGCTTTCTTT. Residues: CASGNRALKAFF.

This clonotype has at least ten counts. This chain connects TRBV7-8 to TRBJ2-3, with TRBD2 matching over 12 bases. Germline V gene sequence: CDR1 SGHVS, CDR2 FQNEAQ. The ends lost 3 bases at V and 4 bases at J; junction bases unmatched: 2. The CDR3 has 15 amino acids. Here the CDR3 reads CASSFRTSGADTQYF. In DNA form, the CDR3 reads TGTGCCAGCAGCTTCCGGACTAGCGGGGCAGATACGCAGTATTTT.

This clonotype was detected only a few times. The chain carries TRBV6-5 and TRBJ1-3, with D unresolved. Germline V gene data show CDR1 as MNHEY and CDR2 as SVGAGI. Between the trimmed V and J ends, which lost 7 bases and 0 bases, there was a span of 13 bases. CDR3 length: 15 amino acids. In DNA, the CDR3 is TGTGCCAGCATCCAGGACCGCCACTCTGGAAACACCATATATTTT. Protein: CASIQDRHSGNTIYF.

This clonotype was seen a few times. The chain couples TRBV9 to TRBJ2-2; TRBD1 agrees at 7 bases. V was pared by 3 bases and J by 1 base, with 6 bases of the junction left unmatched. This CDR3 is 16 amino acids long. Germline V gene data show CDR1 as SGDLS and CDR2 as YYNGEE. CDR3 sequence: CASSGRRQGNTGELFF. The CDR3 region has the DNA TGTGCCAGCAGCGGCCGGCGACAGGGGAACACCGGGGAGCTGTTTTTT.

This clonotype was detected ten times or more. The rearrangement uses TRBV12-3 or TRBV12-4 and TRBJ2-1; the match to TRBD2 covers 7 bases. V trimming: 3 bases; J trimming: 5 bases; junction bases outside the gene matches: 7. The CDR3 sequence is 15 residues long. The CDR3 is CASSLTGGGNNEQFF. CDR3 nucleotide sequence: TGTGCCAGCAGTTTGACGGGGGGAGGCAACAATGAGCAGTTCTTC.

This clonotype was counted between two and nine times. The chain employs TRBV14 and TRBJ2-2, with 11 bases lining up with TRBD2. V was clipped by 2 bases and J by 5 bases; unmatched bases: 4. Looked up from germline, CDR1 is SGHDN and CDR2 is FVKESK. This CDR3 region has 16 residues. This chain's CDR3 is CASSQWGLADTGELFF. DNA for the CDR3: TGTGCCAGCAGCCAATGGGGACTAGCGGATACCGGGGAGCTGTTTTTT.

This clonotype appeared a few times. This chain connects TRBV25-1 to TRBJ2-5, with TRBD1 matching 10 bases. The V segment lost 6 bases and the J segment 5 bases; nucleotides outside the gene matches: 6. This CDR3 contains 14 residues. CDR1 and CDR2 (germline): MGHDK, SYGVNS. The CDR3 loop reads CASRDEGQGETQYF. The CDR3 bases are TGTGCCAGCAGGGACGAGGGACAGGGGGAGACCCAGTACTTC.

Only a few counts were recorded for this clonotype. The chain employs TRBV7-3 and TRBJ2-3; D unclear. CDR3 length equals 13 residues. Germline assignment: CDR1 SGHTA and CDR2 FQGTGA. V was shortened by 1 base and J by 5 bases, with 7 bases between the two germline ends. Here the CDR3 DNA reads TGTGCCAGCAGCTTAATGGCGCGAGATACGCAGTATTTT. It yields the protein CASSLMARDTQYF.

This clonotype was recorded at least ten times. This chain links TRBV20-1 with TRBJ2-1; D unresolved. Trimming removed 6 bases at V and 10 bases at J, with 22 bases between. The CDR3 has 14 amino acids. Germline CDR1 is DFQATT and CDR2 is SNEGSKA (reference sequence). CDR3 in amino acids: CSAASVEWAFEQFF. CDR3 DNA: TGCAGTGCCGCCTCGGTGGAGTGGGCCTTCGAGCAGTTCTTC.

A few counts support this clonotype. This chain links TRBV20-1 with TRBJ1-1, with 11 bases matching TRBD1. Per germline, CDR1 DFQATT and CDR2 SNEGSKA (reference sequence). V gave up 7 bases and J gave up 4 bases; unmatched junction bases: 5. This CDR3 spans 13 amino acids. The CDR3 DNA follows: TGCAGTGGTCCGGGACAGGGGGGCACTGAAGCTTTCTTT. Protein product: CSGPGQGGTEAFF.

The table lists this clonotype with many counts. The chain joins TRBV7-6 to TRBJ2-5, with 7 bases lining up with TRBD1. Germline CDR1 is SGHVS and CDR2 is FNYEAQ. V was pared by 5 bases and J by 5 bases, with 2 bases of the junction left unmatched. This CDR3 has 12 residues. CDR3 DNA: TGTGCCAGCAGCAAACAGGGGGAGACCCAGTACTTC. Protein sequence: CASSKQGETQYF. The entire variable domain, with the rest obtained from reference TRBV7-6 and TRBJ2-5, is as follows: GAGVSQSPRYKVTKRGQDVALRCDPISGHVSLYWYRQALGQGPEFLTYFNYEAQQDKSGLPNDRFSAERPEGSISTLTIQRTEQRDSAMYRCASSKQGETQYFGPGTRLLVL.

This sequence joins TRBV6-5 and TRBJ1-2, with TRBD1 matching over 7 bases. V shed 4 bases and J 2 bases; nucleotides not matched to a gene: 7. This CDR3 has 15 residues. CDR1 and CDR2 from the germline V gene are MNHEY and SVGAGI. The CDR3 DNA follows: TGTGCCAGCAGTTCTGAGGGGGCTGGGAACTATGGCTACACCTTC. It translates to CASSSEGAGNYGYTF.

A few counts support this clonotype. This chain joins TRBV4-2 and TRBJ2-2; 7 positions match TRBD1. After removal of 4 bases from V and 0 bases from J, the junction contained 2 bases not matched to a gene. The CDR3 is 15 residues long. CDR1 and CDR2 from the germline V gene are LGHNA and YNFKEQ. In DNA, the CDR3 is TGTGCCAGCAGCCGGGGACAGACGAACACCGGGGAGCTGTTTTTT. Translating gives CASSRGQTNTGELFF.

This clonotype was recorded at least ten times. V gene TRBV12-3 or TRBV12-4 combines with J gene TRBJ1-3; a possible D gene is TRBD1 (6 bases). The CDR3 totals 15 residues. Trimming stripped 6 bases from V and 0 bases from J, with 12 bases between. CDR3 DNA sequence: TGTGCCAGCAGCCCCAGGGGAGCCTCTGGAAACACCATATATTTT. As protein: CASSPRGASGNTIYF.

In its sample, this clonotype was seen many times. The gene calls are TRBV7-2 and TRBJ2-3; unclear D gene. Germline CDR1 and CDR2: SGHTA and FQGNSA. V was pared by 2 bases and J by 9 bases, with 9 bases between. The CDR3 consists of 12 residues. The CDR3 loop is CASSLIERTQYF. CDR3 in DNA: TGTGCCAGCAGCTTAATCGAGAGGACGCAGTATTTT.

In this sample, this clonotype turned up many times. The chain recombines TRBV5-1 with TRBJ2-1; no definite D call. The germline V and J ends were trimmed by 0 bases and 7 bases, with 8 bases remaining between them. This CDR3 region has 13 residues. Germline V gene sequence: CDR1 SGHRS, CDR2 YFSETQ. The CDR3 DNA reads TGCGCCAGCAGCTTGGGGTGGCAGAATGAGCAGTTCTTC. Translated, it gives CASSLGWQNEQFF.

The V and J genes are TRBV6-5 and TRBJ2-2; 11 bases match TRBD2. CDR1 MNHEY and CDR2 SVGAGI come from the germline V gene. CDR3 length: 15 residues. Trimming at V came to 6 bases and at J to 6 bases, leaving 6 bases not matched to a gene. The CDR3 DNA reads TGTGCCAGCAGGCCCACTAGCGGGGGAGCCGGGGAGCTGTTTTTT. Translating gives CASRPTSGGAGELFF.

In its sample, this clonotype was seen a few times. V is TRBV20-1 and J is TRBJ2-3; 13 nucleotides line up with TRBD2. With 1 base clipped from V and 4 bases from J, the junction kept 14 bases outside the gene matches. CDR3 length: 19 residues. Germline CDR1 DFQATT, CDR2 SNEGSKA (reference sequence). CDR3 in amino acids: CSARVTSGGTKVPPDTQYF. The CDR3, as DNA: TGCAGTGCTAGAGTGACTAGCGGGGGGACTAAAGTCCCCCCAGATACGCAGTATTTT.

The V and J genes are TRBV11-3 and TRBJ2-2; the match to TRBD1 covers 7 bases. The germline V gene has CDR1 SGHNT and CDR2 YENEEA. CDR3 size: 15 residues. Trimming removed 7 bases from V and 4 bases from J; junction bases left unmatched: 9. The CDR3 sequence: CASTWDRFTTGELFF. CDR3 sequence (DNA): TGTGCCAGCACCTGGGACAGATTCACCACCGGGGAGCTGTTTTTT.

This clonotype came up a few times. The genes are TRBV29-1 and TRBJ2-7; 8 positions match TRBD1. This CDR3 is built from 15 residues. Germline values: CDR1 SQVTM, CDR2 ANQGSEA. The V gene end was trimmed by 7 bases and the J gene end by 1 base; junction bases not matched to a gene: 12. In DNA form, the CDR3 reads TGCAGCGGCTGGGGACAGGCCATTCCGTCCTACGAGCAGTACGTC. Amino acids: CSGWGQAIPSYEQYV.

This clonotype has only a few counts. This sequence joins TRBV5-4 and TRBJ2-1; 9 positions agree with TRBD1. The CDR3 length is 17 residues. The germline CDR1 and CDR2 sequences are SGHNT and YYREEE (reference sequence). Trimming removed 1 base from V and 4 bases from J; junction bases left unmatched: 9. The CDR3 DNA reads TGTGCCAGCAGCTTGTTGCGGACAGGGGCTTTTTACAATGAGCAGTTCTTC. It is translated as CASSLLRTGAFYNEQFF.